The present T cell receptor (beta chain) was sequenced within a study of T cells in Graves' hyperthyroidism and ophthalmopathy. This clonotype was counted many times. The CDR3 consists of 14 residues. The V end was cut by 0 bases, the J end by 1 base, with 7 bases between. Germline V gene sequence: CDR1 SGDLS, CDR2 YYNGEE. In making diagnoses, clinical symptoms, serum thyroxine and TRAb, thyroid ultrasound and orbital computed tomography were all used. Template material for amplifying TCR beta CDR3 regions consisted of RNA transcripts. First-round RT-PCR of the TCR CDR3 relied on the HTBI primer set. TCRdb analysed the multiplex PCR reads with MiXCR anew, one entry per CDR3 protein. The sample consists of approximately 260,000 distinct CDR3 sequences, 13% to 15% of them appearing once.

This TCR came from a woman aged 45 to 65 with Graves' hyperthyroidism that later progressed to Graves' ophthalmopathy. V and J are TRBV9 and TRBJ1-1; a possible D gene is TRBD1 (5 bases). The sequenced material came from blood. The chain's CDR3 is CASSVGGTNTEAFF. The CDR3 DNA follows: TGTGCCAGCAGCGTAGGAGGGACGAACACTGAAGCTTTCTTT.